The entry that follows covers one T cell receptor (beta chain) sequence. This record belongs to a study of CD8 T cells in Susac syndrome. The germline V gene has CDR1 PRHDT and CDR2 FYEKMQ (reference sequence). This CDR3 region has 13 residues. The junction had 7 bases not matched to a gene; V was cut back by 5 bases and J by 6 bases. RNA was extracted with the RNeasy kit, and a quantity of roughly 0.5 to 1 ug was reverse transcribed using random hexamers. Amplification of the TCR beta CDR3 was carried out by immunoSEQ multiplex PCR, which spanned a total of 54 Vbeta and 13 Jbeta segments. Each CDR3 protein is one row after TCRdb ran MiXCR on the immunoSEQ multiplex PCR reads. The sample comprises about 280,000 distinct CDR3 sequences, approximately 85% of which are singletons, and over 0.09% rests with the top ten.

This TCR was recovered from a human donor with multiple sclerosis. The rearrangement uses TRBV13 and TRBJ2-7; 7 nucleotides align to TRBD1. Material: CD8+ T cells from PBMCs. This CDR3 reads CASSPWTGGEQYF. The DNA for the CDR3 is TGTGCCAGCAGCCCGTGGACAGGCGGCGAGCAGTACTTC.